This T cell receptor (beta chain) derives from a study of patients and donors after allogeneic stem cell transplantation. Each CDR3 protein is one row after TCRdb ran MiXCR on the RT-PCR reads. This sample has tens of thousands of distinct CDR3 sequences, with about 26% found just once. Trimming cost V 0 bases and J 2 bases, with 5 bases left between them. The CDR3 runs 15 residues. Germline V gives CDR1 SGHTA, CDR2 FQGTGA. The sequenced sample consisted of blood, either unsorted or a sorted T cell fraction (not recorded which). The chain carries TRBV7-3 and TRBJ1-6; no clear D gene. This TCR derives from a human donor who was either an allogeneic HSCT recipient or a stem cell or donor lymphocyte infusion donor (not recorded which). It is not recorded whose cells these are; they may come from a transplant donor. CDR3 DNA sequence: TGTGCCAGCAGCTTAACGCGCGCCTATAATTCACCCCTCCACTTT. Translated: CASSLTRAYNSPLHF. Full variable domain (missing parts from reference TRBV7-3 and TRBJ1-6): GAGVSQTPSNKVTEKGKYVELRCDPISGHTALYWYRQSLGQGPEFLIYFQGTGAADDSGLPNDRFFAVRPEGSVSTLKIQRTERGDSAVYLCASSLTRAYNSPLHFGNGTRLTVT.